A single T cell receptor (beta chain) is shown here with its context. How the authors handled the data: Amplification of reference gene primers provided the estimated nucleated cell counts. Profiling relied on immunoSEQ multiplex PCR, and the TCRdb table lists in-frame clones only, not all of them. V, J and clone size were drawn from that table, and D and trimming were deduced from the DNA. The repertoire includes 300,000 to 450,000 clones, roughly 90% of them detected once, and about 2.9% sits in the top ten. This entry is derived from a study of blood T cell repertoires in COVID-19. As for the study in general: Acute and convalescent COVID-19 samples came from the United States, Italy and Spain. PBMCs, B-cell-depleted T cells, or T cells provided the cDNA or gDNA that made up the material.

A Seattle source enrolled patients during active infection and followed them longitudinally. Trimming removed 5 bases at V and 2 bases at J, with 14 bases between. From germline, CDR1 is SGHNT and CDR2 YYREEE (reference sequence). The CDR3 is 15 residues long. Sequencing used peripheral blood. This TCR was sampled from a woman in her twenties or thirties with COVID-19, enrolled during active disease. This chain joins TRBV5-4 and TRBJ1-3; TRBD1 is a possible D gene (5 bases). CDR3 region: CASREGLSPGNTIYF. CDR3 nucleotides: TGTGCCAGCAGGGAGGGGCTAAGTCCTGGAAACACCATATATTTT.